This TCR beta chain is from a study of blood T cell repertoires in COVID-19. Study background: PBMCs, B-cell-depleted T cells, or T cells provided the cDNA or gDNA that made up the material.

The germline CDR1 and CDR2 sequences are SGHRS and YFSETQ. The CDR3 contains 14 residues. The V and J ends lost 0 bases and 5 bases respectively, with 11 bases between them. Per the original methods: Amplification from reference gene primers served as the basis for estimated nucleated cell counts. Profiled with immunoSEQ multiplex PCR; TCRdb holds only in-frame clones, not every one. V and J calls and clone size are those listed in that table; D and trimming were worked out from the DNA. The sample has around 320,000 clones, more than 70% seen once. This sequence was found in a woman under 40 who had recovered from COVID-19. The sequencing input was peripheral blood. This chain uses TRBV5-1 with TRBJ2-5, with D possibly TRBD2 on 6 matching bases. The CDR3 region has the DNA TGCGCCAGCAGCTTGGTTGCCGGGAGTGAGACCCAGTACTTC. This translates into CASSLVAGSETQYF. Full variable domain (rest looked up from reference TRBV5-1 and TRBJ2-5): KAGVTQTPRYLIKTRGQQVTLSCSPISGHRSVSWYQQTPGQGLQFLFEYFSETQRNKGNFPGRFSGRQFSNSRSEMNVSTLELGDSALYLCASSLVAGSETQYFGPGTRLLVL.